The present T cell receptor beta chain was sequenced within a study of cytomegalovirus exposure and HLA in healthy donors. Study-level points and caveats: It was found in a later analysis that first-cohort TCR clusters tended to co-occur in the 120 validation repertoires. Most TCR sequences showed up rarely, but some public TCRs showed up in many donors. Under in vitro conditions, a few CMV-associated chains were confirmed as specific for CMV antigens.

Repertoires were generated with immunoSEQ multiplex PCR, while TCRdb's copy carries only in-frame clones and drops some. The sample yields roughly 150,000 clones, less than 90% seen once. Germline V gene sequence: CDR1 SNHLY, CDR2 FYNNEI. V shed 3 bases and J 3 bases; nucleotides not matched to a gene: 5. The CDR3 totals 15 residues. A note on this clone: Its antigen remains unidentified.

Material for sequencing was PBMCs. The clonotype was recovered from a man aged 30 to 39 in good health and CMV-seropositive. J is TRBJ2-3 and V is TRBV2; TRBD2 matches 8 bases. CDR3 in amino acids: CASSEGTRLTDTQYF. Written as DNA, the CDR3 is TGTGCCAGCAGTGAGGGGACTAGGCTTACAGATACGCAGTATTTT.